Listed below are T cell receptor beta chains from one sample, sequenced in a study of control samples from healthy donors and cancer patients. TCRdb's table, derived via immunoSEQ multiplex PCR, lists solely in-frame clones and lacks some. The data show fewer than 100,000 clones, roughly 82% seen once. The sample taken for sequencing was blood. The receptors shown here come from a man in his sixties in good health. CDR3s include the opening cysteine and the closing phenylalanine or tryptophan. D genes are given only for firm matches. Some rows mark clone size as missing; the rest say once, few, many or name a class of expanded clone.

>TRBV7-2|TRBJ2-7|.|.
TGTGCCAGCAGCTTAGCTGGGGGAGAGCAGTACTTC
CASSLAGGEQYF
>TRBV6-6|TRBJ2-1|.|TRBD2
TGTGCCAGCATTCCAGCGGGAGAGCTAGGTGAGCAGTTCTTC
CASIPAGELGEQFF
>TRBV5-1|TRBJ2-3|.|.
TGCGCCAGCAGCTTTTTGGGCGGAGGGGGCACAGATACGCAGTATTTT
CASSFLGGGGTDTQYF
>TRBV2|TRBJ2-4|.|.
TGTGCCAGCAGTTCTTGGACGGGAGCCAAAAACATTCAGTACTTC
CASSSWTGAKNIQYF
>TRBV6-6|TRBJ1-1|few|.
TGTGCCAGCAACCGACAGACGAACACTGAAGCTTTCTTT
CASNRQTNTEAFF
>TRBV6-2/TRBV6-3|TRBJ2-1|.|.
TGTGCCAGCAGTTATAACCGGCCCAAGGCCAAGAGCTCCTACAATGAGCAGTTCTTC
CASSYNRPKAKSSYNEQFF
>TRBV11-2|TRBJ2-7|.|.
TGTGCCAGCAACCCCTGGCAGGGTTCAGGGAACGAGCAGTACTTC
CASNPWQGSGNEQYF
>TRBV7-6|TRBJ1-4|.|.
TGTGCCAGCAGATCCCTCAGGGAGGGGTATGCTGAAAAACTGTTTTTT
CASRSLREGYAEKLFF
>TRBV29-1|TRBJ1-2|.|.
TGCAGCGTTGAATTGGGGGCCTCTAACTATGGCTACACCTTC
CSVELGASNYGYTF
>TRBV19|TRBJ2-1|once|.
TGTGCCAGCAGCGGGTTCCCCTACAATGAGCAGTTCTTC
CASSGFPYNEQFF
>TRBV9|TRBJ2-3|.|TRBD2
TGTGCCAGCAGCGTGGCCCCTAGCGGGGGGGCCAATACGCAGTATTTT
CASSVAPSGGANTQYF
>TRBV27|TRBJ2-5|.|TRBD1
TGTGCCAGCAGTTTATCATACAGGGGGCACCAAGAGACCCAGTACTTC
CASSLSYRGHQETQYF
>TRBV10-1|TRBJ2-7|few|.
TGCGCCAGCAGTGAGTCGCCAGAGGGGGGAGGCTACGAGCAGTACTTC
CASSESPEGGGYEQYF
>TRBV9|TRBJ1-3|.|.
TGTGCCAGCAGCGTAGGCGGCAATACTGGAAACACCATATATTTT
CASSVGGNTGNTIYF
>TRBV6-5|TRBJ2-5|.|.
TGTGCCAGCAGCGGCAGCCAAGAGACCCAGTACTTC
CASSGSQETQYF
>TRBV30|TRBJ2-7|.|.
TGTGCCTGGGACCGGATGGTTACCTACGAGCAGTACTTC
CAWDRMVTYEQYF
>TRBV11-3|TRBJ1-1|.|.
TGTGCCAGCAGCTTAAGGGGGGCGAACACTGAAGCTTTCTTT
CASSLRGANTEAFF
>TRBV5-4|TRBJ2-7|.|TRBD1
TGTGCCAGCAGCTTGGAGCCCCCGGGACAGGCCTCGCGGCGGTACTTC
CASSLEPPGQASRRYF
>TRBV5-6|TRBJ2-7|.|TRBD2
TGTGCCAGCAGCTGGGGTCGTCTAGCGGGAGTGGCCGAGCAGTACTTC
CASSWGRLAGVAEQYF
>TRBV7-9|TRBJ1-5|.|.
TGTGCCAGCAGCTTAAACCTGGGAGGCAATCAGCCCCAGCATTTT
CASSLNLGGNQPQHF
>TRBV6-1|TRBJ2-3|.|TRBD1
TGTGCCAGCAGTGAAGGGCAGGGGGCGGTGGATACGCAGTATTTT
CASSEGQGAVDTQYF
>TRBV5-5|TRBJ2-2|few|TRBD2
TGTTGTAGCGGGAGGGTTGACACCGGGGAGCTGTTTTTT
CCSGRVDTGELFF
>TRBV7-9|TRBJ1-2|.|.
TGTGCCAGCAGCTTATTAGCATCAGTCTATGGCTACACCTTC
CASSLLASVYGYTF
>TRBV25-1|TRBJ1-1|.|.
TGTGCCAGCAGTGATGGGGGCAGGCCTGAAGCTTTCTTT
CASSDGGRPEAFF
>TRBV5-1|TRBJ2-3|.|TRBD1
TGCGCCAGCAGCTTAGGGGGCGCGTTCACAGATACGCAGTATTTT
CASSLGGAFTDTQYF
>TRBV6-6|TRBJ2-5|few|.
TGTGCCAGCAGTTACGGTGGTGAGGGGACCCAGTACTTC
CASSYGGEGTQYF
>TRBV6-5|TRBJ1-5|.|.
TGTGCCAGCAGCCGCGGACTCTGGCAGCCCCAGCATTTT
CASSRGLWQPQHF
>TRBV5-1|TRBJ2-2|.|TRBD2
TGCGCCAGCAGCTTGGAACTAGCGGGGGGCTACACCGGGGAGCTGTTTTTT
CASSLELAGGYTGELFF
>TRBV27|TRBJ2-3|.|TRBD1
TGTGCCAGCAGCCGACAACTATCAGGGGGCGGGGCAACCCTAGATACGCAGTATTTT
CASSRQLSGGGATLDTQYF